This T cell receptor beta chain is from a study of T-cell reconstitution after alpha-beta-depleted transplantation in children. This clonotype was observed a few times. Its specificity is unknown. Study findings and constraints: Certain patients had high TCRbeta diversity at day 60, and it came from recipient T cells and thymic progenitors that survived. Diversity and T-cell counts at one year after transplant derived mostly from new T cells. About two months after transplant, alpha-beta T cells reportedly came from several hundred expanded graft clones.

Unique molecular identifiers were incorporated into the prepared TCRbeta library. TCRdb itself ran the PCR reads through MiXCR, one entry per CDR3 protein. The data contain about 170,000 distinct CDR3 sequences, 11% of them singletons. The germline gives CDR1 SEHNR, CDR2 FQNEAQ (reference sequence). The CDR3 consists of 16 residues. With 7 bases removed from V and 0 bases from J, the gap between germline ends came to 16 bases. This clonotype originated in a boy aged 2-15 years with acute myeloid leukemia, due to receive a stem cell transplant. The sample in question was PBMCs, obtained before TCRalphabeta/CD19-depleted stem cell transplant. The chain joins TRBV7-9 to TRBJ1-5, with a possible D match to TRBD1 (5 bases). The CDR3: CASTGSGADSNQPQHF. DNA of the CDR3: TGTGCCAGCACGGGAAGTGGGGCCGATAGCAATCAGCCCCAGCATTTT.